A single sample gave rise to the 24 T cell receptor beta chains below, sequenced in a study of shared clonotypes between healthy human individuals. Naive CD8 cells comprised CD45RO-negative, CCR7-positively selected cells, excluding terminally differentiated effector memory CD45RA+ cells. Using immunoSEQ multiplex PCR, the repertoire was profiled, and TCRdb retains in-frame clones only, with some absent. The sample holds around 2.1 million clones; around 93% are singletons and the top ten take approximately 1.7%. Sequencing input: naive CD8+ T cells from PBMCs. The receptors were gathered from a man aged 18 to 29 in good health. Some clones in this sample may be carry-over from other donors' samples.

For the CDR3, the DNA is TGTGCCAGCTACGGGGGGGGAAGCGAGGGACCCTACGAGCAGTACTTC. Amino acids: CASYGGGSEGPYEQYF. This sequence joins TRBV13 and TRBJ2-7; TRBD2 matches 8 bases. Trimming removed 8 bases from V and 2 bases from J; junction bases left unmatched: 14. This CDR3 is built from 16 residues. CDR1 is PRHDT, CDR2 FYEKMQ, per germline (reference sequence).

The chain is built from TRBV29-1 and TRBJ2-3, with D uncertain. This CDR3 comprises 10 residues. V was shortened by 5 bases and J by 6 bases, with 6 bases between the two germline ends. Germline CDR1 SQVTM, CDR2 ANQGSEA. CDR3 residues: CSVRWDTQYF. The CDR3 DNA reads TGCAGCGTTCGGTGGGATACGCAGTATTTT.

For this clone: A read error may produce the germline difference seen at one junction end. CDR3 amino acids: CTVRWGTGELFF. The CDR3 nucleotides read TGCACCGTTCGTTGGGGTACCGGGGAGCTGTTTTTT. The chain links TRBV29-1 to TRBJ2-2; the D is unclear. The CDR3 covers 12 residues. The germline CDR1 and CDR2 sequences are SQVTM and ANQGSEA.

This sequence joins TRBV6-5 and TRBJ2-1; no clear D. Trimming left V 8 bases short and J 3 bases short, with 8 bases between. Per the germline V gene, CDR1 is MNHEY and CDR2 is SVGAGI. This CDR3 has 12 amino acids. The CDR3 loop reads CASGPGYNEQFF. As DNA, the CDR3 is TGTGCCAGCGGACCGGGCTACAATGAGCAGTTCTTC.

The rearrangement links TRBV6-5 to TRBJ2-7, with a tentative D call TRBD1 (6 bases). The CDR3 extends over 14 amino acids. V dropped 6 bases and J dropped 3 bases, with 15 bases sitting between them. CDR1 MNHEY and CDR2 SVGAGI come from the germline V gene. CDR3 bases: TGTGCCAGCAGCAACAGGGCAGGGGACTACGAGCAGTACTTC. It codes for CASSNRAGDYEQYF.

The rearrangement joins TRBV27 to TRBJ2-7; D might be TRBD1 (6 bases). From germline, CDR1 is MNHEY and CDR2 SMNVEV (reference sequence). CDR3 length: 16 residues. The V end was cut by 0 bases, the J end by 1 base, with 13 bases between. The CDR3: CASSLSLGTKSYEQYF. CDR3 nucleotides: TGTGCCAGCAGTTTATCCCTCGGGACAAAGTCCTACGAGCAGTACTTC.

As concerns this clone: One junction end disagrees with the germline gene, perhaps due to a read error. The chain employs TRBV7-9 and TRBJ2-7, with a tentative D call TRBD2 (6 bases). The length of the CDR3 is 15 residues. CDR1 is SEHNR, CDR2 FQNEAQ, per germline (reference sequence). The CDR3 sequence is CASSSKLGGSSEQYF. The CDR3 DNA reads as TGTGCCAGCAGCTCCAAACTGGGGGGATCCTCCGAGCAGTACTTC.

For this clone: This sample includes further DNA sequences coding for the same CDR3. J is TRBJ2-7 and V is TRBV19; D is ambiguous. CDR3 length: 13 residues. Trimming took 2 bases from V and 3 from J, leaving 8 bases between them. Germline-derived CDR1 and CDR2 are LNHDA and SQIVND (reference sequence). The CDR3 protein is CASSIRVNYEQYF. CDR3 nucleotide sequence: TGTGCCAGTAGTATACGTGTGAACTACGAGCAGTACTTC.

The V call is TRBV6-6, the J call TRBJ2-3; TRBD2 might be the D (6 bases). In germline, CDR1 is MNHNY, CDR2 SVGAGI (reference sequence). The V end was cut by 5 bases, the J end by 1 base, with 16 bases between. The CDR3 covers 16 residues. The CDR3 sequence is CASSPIVPGGTDTQYF. The CDR3 region has the DNA TGTGCCAGCAGTCCCATCGTCCCGGGAGGCACAGATACGCAGTATTTT.

The chain recombines TRBV27 with TRBJ2-7, with a possible D match to TRBD2 (6 bases). V dropped 3 bases and J dropped 0 bases, with 15 bases sitting between them. Germline loops: CDR1 MNHEY, CDR2 SMNVEV (reference sequence). There are 16 residues in the CDR3. The CDR3 nucleotides read TGTGCCAGCAGTTTTTTGAGCGGGCGGTCCTCCTACGAGCAGTACTTC. This codes for CASSFLSGRSSYEQYF.

V usage is TRBV5-1 and J usage is TRBJ2-3; D possibly corresponds to TRBD1 (6 bases). V lost 3 bases to trimming and J lost 2 bases, with 13 bases between them. Germline-derived CDR1 and CDR2 are SGHRS and YFSETQ. The length of the CDR3 is 15 residues. CDR3 DNA sequence: TGCGCCAGCAGCTCCATCCAGGGGAACACAGATACGCAGTATTTT. Translating gives CASSSIQGNTDTQYF. Using reference TRBV5-1 and TRBJ2-3 for the parts outside the CDR3, the full variable domain is KAGVTQTPRYLIKTRGQQVTLSCSPISGHRSVSWYQQTPGQGLQFLFEYFSETQRNKGNFPGRFSGRQFSNSRSEMNVSTLELGDSALYLCASSSIQGNTDTQYFGPGTRLTVL.

The chain couples TRBV28 to TRBJ2-1; 9 bases line up with TRBD1. Trimming at V came to 3 bases and at J to 9 bases, leaving 6 bases not matched to a gene. This CDR3 contains 14 residues. Germline-derived CDR1 and CDR2 are MDHEN and SYDVKM. CDR3 nucleotide sequence: TGTGCCAGCAGTTTTTACAGGGGGCGCGTTGAGCAGTTCTTC. Protein product: CASSFYRGRVEQFF.

The rearrangement joins TRBV5-6 to TRBJ1-2, with D hard to call. Germline loops: CDR1 SGHDT, CDR2 YYEEEE. V was clipped by 0 bases and J by 1 base, with 7 bases between them. The CDR3 loop spans 14 amino acids. The CDR3 loop is CASSLGQLNYGYTF. CDR3 DNA: TGTGCCAGCAGCTTGGGACAACTTAACTATGGCTACACCTTC.

The chain is built from TRBV27 and TRBJ2-7; 11 bases are shared with TRBD2. J lost 12 bases, V lost 0 bases, and 7 bases had no gene match. From germline, CDR1 is MNHEY and CDR2 SMNVEV (reference sequence). The CDR3 length is 14 residues. CDR3 nucleotide sequence: TGTGCCAGCAGTTTATCGACTAGCGGGGTATTTCTGTACTTC. Translation: CASSLSTSGVFLYF.

On this clone itself: The same CDR3 can be traced to other DNA sequences in this sample. The chain has TRBV28 and TRBJ1-3; no clear D. The V gene lost 1 base and the J gene lost 0 bases, with 4 bases spanning the gap. The germline gives CDR1 MDHEN, CDR2 SYDVKM. The CDR3 sequence is 14 residues long. The CDR3 DNA reads TGTGCCAGCAGTTTATTGGGCTCTGGAAACACCATATATTTT. This translates into CASSLLGSGNTIYF.

V and J are TRBV9 and TRBJ1-2, with 7 nucleotides matching TRBD1. V lost 0 bases and J lost 10; bases outside the gene matches: 3. The CDR3 loop spans 12 amino acids. Germline loops: CDR1 SGDLS, CDR2 YYNGEE. Here the CDR3 reads CASSVGGQLYTF. CDR3 bases: TGTGCCAGCAGCGTAGGGGGACAGCTCTACACCTTC. The whole variable domain, filled in from reference TRBV9 and TRBJ1-2, reads DSGVTQTPKHLITATGQRVTLRCSPRSGDLSVYWYQQSLDQGLQFLIQYYNGEERAKGNILERFSAQQFPDLHSELNLSSLELGDSALYFCASSVGGQLYTFGSGTRLTVV.

A remark on this clone: Other DNA sequences within the sample encode an identical CDR3. The genes are TRBV9 and TRBJ2-3; D unresolved. The CDR3 is made up of 13 amino acids. Trimming left V 0 bases short and J 4 bases short, with 6 bases between. Germline CDR1 reads SGDLS; CDR2 reads YYNGEE. In DNA, the CDR3 is TGTGCCAGCAGCGTAGACTTTTCAGATACGCAGTATTTT. It codes for CASSVDFSDTQYF.

J is TRBJ1-1 and V is TRBV9, with a possible D match to TRBD1 (5 bases). Trimming pared 3 bases from V and 5 bases from J, leaving 14 bases between. The CDR3 covers 14 residues. Germline V gene data show CDR1 as SGDLS and CDR2 as YYNGEE. CDR3 sequence reads: CASSGAIGGTEAFF. The CDR3 DNA sequence: TGTGCCAGCAGCGGAGCAATTGGGGGGACTGAAGCTTTCTTT.

The chain joins TRBV27 to TRBJ1-2; TRBD1 might be the D (5 bases). This CDR3 region has 15 residues. Trimming shortened V by 3 bases and J by 7 bases, and 18 bases separated the two germline ends. Germline lookup yields CDR1 MNHEY and CDR2 SMNVEV (reference sequence). The CDR3 here is CASSFGGGDPSGYTF. CDR3 nucleotide sequence: TGTGCCAGCAGTTTTGGGGGAGGGGATCCTAGTGGCTACACCTTC.

The chain employs TRBV9 and TRBJ2-5; no clear D. Germline values: CDR1 SGDLS, CDR2 YYNGEE. CDR3 length: 16 residues. Trimming stripped 0 bases from V and 5 bases from J, with 17 bases between. CDR3 bases: TGTGCCAGCAGCGTAGATCCGGACCACACCGGGGAGACCCAGTACTTC. It codes for CASSVDPDHTGETQYF. The full variable domain, with the rest looked up from reference TRBV9 and TRBJ2-5, is DSGVTQTPKHLITATGQRVTLRCSPRSGDLSVYWYQQSLDQGLQFLIQYYNGEERAKGNILERFSAQQFPDLHSELNLSSLELGDSALYFCASSVDPDHTGETQYFGPGTRLLVL.

The V gene is TRBV5-5, the J gene TRBJ2-7; TRBD1 matches at 8 bases. Germline lookup yields CDR1 SGHKS and CDR2 YYEKEE (reference sequence). The CDR3 loop spans 14 amino acids. Losses at the gene ends were 3 bases for V and 2 bases for J; bases not matched to a gene: 4. The CDR3 DNA reads as TGTGCCAGCAGCTGGGAGGACAGGGCCTACGAGCAGTACTTC. Translated, it gives CASSWEDRAYEQYF.

The genes are TRBV6-5 and TRBJ2-1; the D is unclear. V was trimmed by 0 bases and J by 3 bases, leaving 3 bases between them. CDR1 and CDR2 from the germline V gene are MNHEY and SVGAGI. The CDR3 covers 13 residues. The DNA for the CDR3 is TGTGCCAGCAGTTACTCATTCTACAATGAGCAGTTCTTC. Translation gives CASSYSFYNEQFF.

This chain connects TRBV11-2 to TRBJ2-7; D is unresolved. This CDR3 has 12 amino acids. Trimming removed 7 bases from V and 3 bases from J, with 10 bases in between. The germline V gene encodes CDR1 SGHAT and CDR2 FQNNGV. This chain's CDR3 is CASTETRYEQYF. CDR3 coding DNA: TGTGCCAGCACCGAAACCCGCTACGAGCAGTACTTC.

V usage is TRBV19 and J usage is TRBJ2-6, with 7 nucleotides matching TRBD2. Germline trimming cut 7 bases from V and 12 bases from J; bases unmatched to any gene: 9. The CDR3 has 13 residues. Germline V gives CDR1 LNHDA, CDR2 SQIVND (reference sequence). CDR3 DNA: TGTGCCAGTACCGGCCGGGGGGTCGCCGTCCTGACTTTC. Translated, it gives CASTGRGVAVLTF.